A single sample is the source of the 18 T cell receptor beta chains below, sequenced in a study of shared clonotypes between healthy human individuals. The protocol was immunoSEQ multiplex PCR, while the TCRdb copy is restricted to in-frame clones and leaves out a portion. The table has approximately 510,000 clones, about four fifths seen once; the top ten hold 10% to 15%. Source material: PBMCs. Receptor source: a woman in her thirties or forties in good health. Some clones in this sample may be carry-over from other donors' samples.

The rearrangement links TRBV18 to TRBJ2-1, with D unresolved. Germline CDR1 KGHSH, CDR2 LQKENI. V shed 3 bases and J shed 10 bases, with 10 bases lying between them. The CDR3 sequence is 12 residues long. Here the CDR3 reads CASSPLQHEQFF. In nucleotides, the CDR3 is TGTGCCAGCTCACCGTTGCAACACGAGCAGTTCTTC.

The gene calls are TRBV5-1 and TRBJ1-1; 8 nucleotides match TRBD1. The CDR3 has 14 amino acids. Looked up from germline, CDR1 is SGHRS and CDR2 is YFSETQ. Trimming took 4 bases from V and 3 from J; bases not matched to a gene: 5. The CDR3 DNA sequence: TGCGCCAGCAGCGGGGGACAGGTGTACACTGAAGCTTTCTTT. Translated: CASSGGQVYTEAFF.

The chain has TRBV7-9 and TRBJ2-3; 7 positions match TRBD1. This CDR3 spans 15 amino acids. V shed 5 bases, J shed 4 bases, and the junction held 9 bases outside the gene matches. From germline, CDR1 is SEHNR and CDR2 FQNEAQ (reference sequence). CDR3 nucleotides: TGTGCCAGCAGCCGTACAGGGGACCCCCCAGATACGCAGTATTTT. It yields the protein CASSRTGDPPDTQYF.

Details on this clone: This CDR3 is also generated by other DNA sequences in the sample. The genes are TRBV9 and TRBJ2-1; D is unresolved. Germline CDR1 and CDR2: SGDLS and YYNGEE. The CDR3 has 13 amino acids. V was cut by 0 bases and J by 3 bases, with 4 bases left in between. CDR3 in DNA: TGTGCCAGCAGCGTAGGCAGCTACAATGAGCAGTTCTTC. Its protein is CASSVGSYNEQFF.

This clone was seen more than once but under ten times. The chain links TRBV7-8 to TRBJ2-1, with 12 bases lining up with TRBD2. The V gene's germline CDR1 is SGHVS and CDR2 FQNEAQ. The CDR3 length is 16 residues. The V segment lost 3 bases and the J segment 5 bases; nucleotides outside the gene matches: 5. The CDR3 loop is CASSFNRLAGDNEQFF. The CDR3 DNA is TGTGCCAGCAGCTTTAATCGACTAGCGGGGGACAATGAGCAGTTCTTC.

This sequence joins TRBV5-1 and TRBJ2-2, with TRBD2 matching over 7 bases. The CDR3 length is 16 residues. CDR1 and CDR2 from the germline V gene are SGHRS and YFSETQ. With V trimmed by 0 bases and J by 1 base, 3 bases remained unmatched. The CDR3 coding sequence is TGCGCCAGCAGCTTGGCTAGCGGAGTGAACACCGGGGAGCTGTTTTTT. Its translation: CASSLASGVNTGELFF.

This chain uses TRBV6-6 with TRBJ2-5; a possible D gene is TRBD2 (6 bases). The V end was cut by 1 base, the J end by 2 bases, with 11 bases between. The germline V gene encodes CDR1 MNHNY and CDR2 SVGAGI (reference sequence). There are 15 residues in the CDR3. This CDR3 reads CASSYFGGRQETQYF. Written as DNA, the CDR3 is TGTGCCAGCAGTTACTTTGGGGGGAGGCAAGAGACCCAGTACTTC.

The chain has TRBV4-1 and TRBJ2-7; TRBD2 aligns across 9 bases. With V trimmed by 0 bases and J by 4 bases, 4 bases remained unmatched. The V gene's germline CDR1 is MGHRA and CDR2 YSYEKL. The CDR3 loop spans 15 amino acids. The CDR3 reads CASSQDPLAGYEQYF. The CDR3 DNA reads as TGCGCCAGCAGCCAAGATCCCCTAGCGGGGTACGAGCAGTACTTC.

The rearrangement links TRBV13 to TRBJ2-5; TRBD2 agrees at 10 bases. The germline CDR1 and CDR2 sequences are PRHDT and FYEKMQ (reference sequence). V shed 2 bases and J 5 bases; nucleotides not matched to a gene: 5. This CDR3 spans 15 amino acids. CDR3 in amino acids: CASSLRAGGRETQYF. Written as DNA, the CDR3 is TGTGCCAGCAGCTTACGAGCGGGAGGGCGCGAGACCCAGTACTTC.

The genes are TRBV18 and TRBJ2-3, with 8 bases matching TRBD1. Germline-derived CDR1 and CDR2 are KGHSH and LQKENI. CDR3 length equals 15 residues. With V trimmed by 4 bases and J by 0 bases, 3 bases remained unmatched. CDR3 residues: CASSLGQGSTDTQYF. CDR3 in DNA: TGTGCCAGCTCACTTGGACAGGGCAGCACAGATACGCAGTATTTT.

This chain links TRBV11-3 with TRBJ2-2; D remains ambiguous. The V gene's germline CDR1 is SGHNT and CDR2 YENEEA. V shed 1 base and J shed 7 bases, with 7 bases lying between them. The CDR3 loop spans 13 amino acids. CDR3 DNA: TGTGCCAGCAGCTTAGCCCGGTACGGGGAGCTGTTTTTT. Protein product: CASSLARYGELFF.

V is TRBV4-2 and J is TRBJ2-3, with a tentative D call TRBD1 (5 bases). The germline gives CDR1 LGHNA, CDR2 YNFKEQ. Deletions cut 1 base from V and 0 bases from J, with 26 bases between. This CDR3 spans 21 amino acids. The chain's CDR3 is CASSQVVAGLSQKYSTDTQYF. The CDR3 bases are TGTGCCAGCAGCCAAGTTGTGGCAGGGCTCTCTCAGAAATATAGCACAGATACGCAGTATTTT.

The chain employs TRBV5-1 and TRBJ1-4; D is perhaps TRBD1 (6 bases). V was cut by 5 bases and J by 5 bases, with 10 bases left in between. Germline CDR1 is SGHRS and CDR2 is YFSETQ. There are 13 residues in the CDR3. CDR3 sequence: CASRTDRNEKLFF. The CDR3 DNA reads as TGCGCCAGCAGAACGGACAGAAATGAAAAACTGTTTTTT.

The V call is TRBV2, the J call TRBJ2-7; the match to TRBD2 covers 16 bases. Germline assignment: CDR1 SNHLY and CDR2 FYNNEI. The CDR3 covers 16 residues. V was clipped by 10 bases and J by 1 base; unmatched bases: 7. The CDR3 sequence is CATTGLAGGDSYEQYF. CDR3 bases: TGTGCCACCACGGGACTAGCGGGAGGGGATTCCTACGAGCAGTACTTC.

A few counts support this clone. The chain recombines TRBV28 with TRBJ2-7, with no clear D. Per the germline V gene, CDR1 is MDHEN and CDR2 is SYDVKM. This CDR3 has 12 amino acids. V was pared by 3 bases and J by 1 base, with 4 bases between. In DNA, the CDR3 is TGTGCCAGCAGTTTCGAGTCCTACGAGCAGTACTTC. Protein: CASSFESYEQYF.

The chain carries TRBV5-1 and TRBJ2-7; 10 nucleotides match TRBD2. After removal of 4 bases from V and 5 bases from J, the junction contained 12 bases not matched to a gene. From germline, CDR1 is SGHRS and CDR2 YFSETQ. The CDR3 is 16 residues long. This CDR3 reads CASSVETSGFVNEQYF. CDR3 coding DNA: TGCGCCAGCAGCGTCGAGACTAGCGGGTTCGTGAACGAGCAGTACTTC.

Worth noting for this clone: The identical CDR3 is also encoded by other nucleotide sequences in the sample. The chain is built from TRBV20-1 and TRBJ2-7; no definite D call. The CDR3 consists of 11 residues. The germline V and J ends were trimmed by 3 bases and 2 bases, with 5 bases remaining between them. Germline CDR1 reads DFQATT; CDR2 reads SNEGSKA (reference sequence). The CDR3 region is CSARVPYEQYF. CDR3 coding DNA: TGCAGTGCTAGGGTTCCCTACGAGCAGTACTTC.

V usage is TRBV7-8 and J usage is TRBJ2-1, with 13 bases fitting TRBD2. The CDR3 is 20 amino acids. The V and J ends lost 3 bases and 5 bases, in that order; junction bases with no gene match: 16. Per the germline V gene, CDR1 is SGHVS and CDR2 is FQNEAQ. The DNA for the CDR3 is TGTGCCAGCAGCTTCGCTAAGAAGCGACTAGCGGGAGGAAGAGACAATGAGCAGTTCTTC. Amino acid sequence: CASSFAKKRLAGGRDNEQFF.